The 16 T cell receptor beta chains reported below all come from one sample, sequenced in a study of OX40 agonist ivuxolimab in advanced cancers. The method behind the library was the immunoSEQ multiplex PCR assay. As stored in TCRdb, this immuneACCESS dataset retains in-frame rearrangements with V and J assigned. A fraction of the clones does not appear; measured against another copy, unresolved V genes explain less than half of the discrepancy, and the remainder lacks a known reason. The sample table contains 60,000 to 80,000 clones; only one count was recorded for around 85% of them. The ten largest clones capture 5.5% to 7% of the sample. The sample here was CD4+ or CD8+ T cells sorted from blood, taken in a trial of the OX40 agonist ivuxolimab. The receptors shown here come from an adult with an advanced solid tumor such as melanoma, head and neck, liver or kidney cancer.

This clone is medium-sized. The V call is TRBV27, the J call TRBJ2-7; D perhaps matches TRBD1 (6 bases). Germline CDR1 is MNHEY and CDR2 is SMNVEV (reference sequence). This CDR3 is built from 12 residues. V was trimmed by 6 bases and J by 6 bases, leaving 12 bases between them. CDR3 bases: TGTGCCAGCAGGGGGACAACCCTCGAGCAGTACTTC. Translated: CASRGTTLEQYF.

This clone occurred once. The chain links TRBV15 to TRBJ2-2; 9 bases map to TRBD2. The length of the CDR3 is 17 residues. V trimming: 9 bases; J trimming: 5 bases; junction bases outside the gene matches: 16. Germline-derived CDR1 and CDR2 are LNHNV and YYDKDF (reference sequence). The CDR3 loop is CATRASGGYEGTGELFF. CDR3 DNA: TGTGCCACAAGGGCAAGCGGGGGGTACGAGGGGACCGGGGAGCTGTTTTTT.

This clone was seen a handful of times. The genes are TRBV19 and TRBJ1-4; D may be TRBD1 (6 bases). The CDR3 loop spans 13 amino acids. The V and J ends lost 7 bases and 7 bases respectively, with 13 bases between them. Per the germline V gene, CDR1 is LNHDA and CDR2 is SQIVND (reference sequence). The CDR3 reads CASNLGGIEKLFF. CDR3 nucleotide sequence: TGTGCCAGTAATTTGGGGGGCATTGAAAAACTGTTTTTT.

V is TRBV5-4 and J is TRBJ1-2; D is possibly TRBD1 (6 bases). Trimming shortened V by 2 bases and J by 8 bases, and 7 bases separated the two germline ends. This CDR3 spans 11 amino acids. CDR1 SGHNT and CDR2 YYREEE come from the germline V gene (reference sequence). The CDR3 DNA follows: TGTGCCAGCAGCTTAGGGGGAGGCTACACCTTC. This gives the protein CASSLGGGYTF.

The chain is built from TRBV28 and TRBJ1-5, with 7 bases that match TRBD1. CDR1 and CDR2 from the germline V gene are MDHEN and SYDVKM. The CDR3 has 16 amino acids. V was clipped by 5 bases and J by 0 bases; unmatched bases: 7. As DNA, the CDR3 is TGTGCCAGCAGTCCCACGACAGGGTATAGCAATCAGCCCCAGCATTTT. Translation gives CASSPTTGYSNQPQHF. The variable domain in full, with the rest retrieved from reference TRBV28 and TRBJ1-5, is DVKVTQSSRYLVKRTGEKVFLECVQDMDHENMFWYRQDPGLGLRLIYFSYDVKMKEKGDIPEGYSVSREKKERFSLILESASTNQTSMYLCASSPTTGYSNQPQHFGDGTRLSIL.

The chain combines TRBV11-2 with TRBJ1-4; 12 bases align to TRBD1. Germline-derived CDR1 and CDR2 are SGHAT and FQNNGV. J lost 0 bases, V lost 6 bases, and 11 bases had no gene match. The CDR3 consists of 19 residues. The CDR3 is CASSAPGQGARATNEKLFF. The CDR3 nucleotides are TGTGCCAGCAGTGCCCCGGGACAGGGGGCGCGTGCAACTAATGAAAAACTGTTTTTT.

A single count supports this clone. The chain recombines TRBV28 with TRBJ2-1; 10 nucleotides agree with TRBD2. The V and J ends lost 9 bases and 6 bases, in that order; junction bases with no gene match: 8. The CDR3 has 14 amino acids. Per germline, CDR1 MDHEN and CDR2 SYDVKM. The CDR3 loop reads CARKGSGRGNEQFF. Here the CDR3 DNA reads TGTGCCAGGAAAGGGAGCGGGAGGGGCAATGAGCAGTTCTTC.

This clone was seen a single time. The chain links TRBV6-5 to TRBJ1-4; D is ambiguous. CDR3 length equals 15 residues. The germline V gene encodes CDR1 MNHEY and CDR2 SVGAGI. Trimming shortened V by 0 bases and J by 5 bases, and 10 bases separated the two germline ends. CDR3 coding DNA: TGTGCCAGCAGTTACTCGAATAATGGAAATGAAAAACTGTTTTTT. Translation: CASSYSNNGNEKLFF.

CDR3 loop: CASSLSGRANGEQFF. DNA of the CDR3: TGCGCCAGCAGCTTGAGCGGGAGGGCCAATGGTGAGCAGTTCTTC. V is TRBV5-1 and J is TRBJ2-1; the match to TRBD2 covers 10 bases. J was trimmed by 9 bases and V by 1 base; bases with no gene match: 7. CDR1 is SGHRS and CDR2 is YFSETQ in the germline V gene. This CDR3 region has 15 residues.

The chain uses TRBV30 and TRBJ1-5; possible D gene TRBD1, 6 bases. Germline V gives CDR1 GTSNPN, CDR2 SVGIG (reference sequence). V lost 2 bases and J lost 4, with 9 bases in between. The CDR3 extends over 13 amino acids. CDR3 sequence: CAWSQGQNQPQHF. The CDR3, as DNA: TGTGCCTGGAGTCAGGGACAAAATCAGCCCCAGCATTTT.

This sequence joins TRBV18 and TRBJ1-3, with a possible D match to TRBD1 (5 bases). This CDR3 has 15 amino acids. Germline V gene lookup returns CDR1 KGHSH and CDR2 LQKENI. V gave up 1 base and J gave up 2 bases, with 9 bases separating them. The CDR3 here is CASSPRGDPGNTIYF. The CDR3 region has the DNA TGTGCCAGCTCACCACGGGGGGACCCTGGAAACACCATATATTTT.

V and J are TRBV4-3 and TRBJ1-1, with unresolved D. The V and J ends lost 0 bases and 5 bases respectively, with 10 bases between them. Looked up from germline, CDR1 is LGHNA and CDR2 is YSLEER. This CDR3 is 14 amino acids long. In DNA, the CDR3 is TGCGCCAGCAGCCAAGAAGGGTATAATACTGAAGCTTTCTTT. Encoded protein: CASSQEGYNTEAFF.

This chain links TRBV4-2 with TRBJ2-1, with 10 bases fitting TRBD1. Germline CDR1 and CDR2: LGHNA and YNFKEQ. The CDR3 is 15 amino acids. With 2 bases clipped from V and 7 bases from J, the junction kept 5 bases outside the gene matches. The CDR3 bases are TGTGCCAGCAGCCAACCGGGACAGGGGCATAATGAGCAGTTCTTC. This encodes CASSQPGQGHNEQFF.

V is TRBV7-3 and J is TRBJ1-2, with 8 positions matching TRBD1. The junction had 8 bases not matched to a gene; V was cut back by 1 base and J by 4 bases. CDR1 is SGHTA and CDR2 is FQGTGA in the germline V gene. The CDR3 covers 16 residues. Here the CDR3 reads CASSLKGGQEAYGYTF. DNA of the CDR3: TGTGCCAGCAGCTTAAAGGGGGGACAGGAGGCCTATGGCTACACCTTC.

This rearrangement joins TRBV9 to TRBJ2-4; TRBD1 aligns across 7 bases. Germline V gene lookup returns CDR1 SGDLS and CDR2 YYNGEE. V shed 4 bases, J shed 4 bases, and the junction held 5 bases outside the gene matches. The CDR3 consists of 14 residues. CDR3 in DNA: TGTGCCAGCAGCAGCGAGGGGGCGAAAAACATTCAGTACTTC. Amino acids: CASSSEGAKNIQYF.

The CDR3 DNA reads TGTGCCAGCTCACCACTTCTGACAGATAACTACAATGAGCAGTTCTTC. This encodes CASSPLLTDNYNEQFF. The genes are TRBV18 and TRBJ2-1, with a tentative D call TRBD1 (5 bases). The CDR3 runs 16 residues. In germline, CDR1 is KGHSH, CDR2 LQKENI. V dropped 1 base and J dropped 3 bases, with 13 bases sitting between them. Supplemented by reference TRBV18 and TRBJ2-1, the full variable domain reads NAGVMQNPRHLVRRRGQEARLRCSPMKGHSHVYWYRQLPEEGLKFMVYLQKENIIDESGMPKERFSAEFPKEGPSILRIQQVVRGDSAAYFCASSPLLTDNYNEQFFGPGTRLTVL.